The rows below give T cell receptor beta chains drawn from one sample of a study of control samples from healthy donors and cancer patients. The assay was immunoSEQ multiplex PCR, and TCRdb's table has in-frame clones only and misses some. Here the sample spans some 130,000 clones, roughly 95% being singletons. The specimen was blood. The source of these receptors is a man aged 25-45 years in good health. Both conserved end residues are part of each CDR3. Fields, in order: CDR3 DNA, CDR3 protein, D gene, V gene, J gene, clone size. The D gene is left open where the match is weak. The size field is filled for only some rows; it gives once, few, many or a size class.

CDR3nt: TGTGCCTGGAGGAGCGGGGGCTCATCAGGCGAGCAGTACTTC
CDR3aa: CAWRSGGSSGEQYF
d_gene: TRBD2
v_gene: TRBV30
j_gene: TRBJ2-7
abundance: -

CDR3nt: TGTGCTAGTGGTGGGGGACAGTCCAGCTCCTACGAGCAGTACTTC
CDR3aa: CASGGGQSSSYEQYF
d_gene: TRBD1
v_gene: TRBV12-5
j_gene: TRBJ2-7
abundance: -

CDR3nt: TGTGCCACCAGCAGAGTCGGGGTTGGGCTCTCCAATCAGCCCCAGCATTTT
CDR3aa: CATSRVGVGLSNQPQHF
d_gene: -
v_gene: TRBV15
j_gene: TRBJ1-5
abundance: -

CDR3nt: TGTGCCACCAACCGACAGGTGCGAAGAGATACGCAGTATTTT
CDR3aa: CATNRQVRRDTQYF
d_gene: -
v_gene: TRBV24-1
j_gene: TRBJ2-3
abundance: once

CDR3nt: TGTGCCAGTAACCCGGACAGGGGCTCCTATGGCTACACCTTC
CDR3aa: CASNPDRGSYGYTF
d_gene: TRBD1
v_gene: TRBV19
j_gene: TRBJ1-2
abundance: -

CDR3nt: TGTGCCAGCAGCTTACCAGATTCGATTGGTAATCAGCCCCAGCATTTT
CDR3aa: CASSLPDSIGNQPQHF
d_gene: -
v_gene: TRBV7-2
j_gene: TRBJ1-5
abundance: -

CDR3nt: TGTGCCAGCAGTGTTGGATACCAAGAGACCCAGTACTTC
CDR3aa: CASSVGYQETQYF
d_gene: -
v_gene: TRBV2
j_gene: TRBJ2-5
abundance: -

CDR3nt: TGTGCCAGCAGCCAACAGAAGACTAGCGGGGGGCATGAGCAGTTCTTC
CDR3aa: CASSQQKTSGGHEQFF
d_gene: TRBD2
v_gene: TRBV3-1/TRBV3-2
j_gene: TRBJ2-1
abundance: -

CDR3nt: TGTGCCAGCAGCTGGAGGTATTCGAATTCGCCCCTCCACTTT
CDR3aa: CASSWRYSNSPLHF
d_gene: -
v_gene: TRBV5-5
j_gene: TRBJ1-6
abundance: -

CDR3nt: TGCGCCAGCAGCTTGGTAGCTCCCCCGAACACCGGGGAGCTGTTTTTT
CDR3aa: CASSLVAPPNTGELFF
d_gene: -
v_gene: TRBV5-1
j_gene: TRBJ2-2
abundance: -

CDR3nt: TGTGCCACCAGTGATTTGGGGGCCCCGGGACAGAAGATGTCAGATACGCAGTATTTT
CDR3aa: CATSDLGAPGQKMSDTQYF
d_gene: TRBD1
v_gene: TRBV24-1
j_gene: TRBJ2-3
abundance: -

CDR3nt: TGTGCCAGCAGTTACCCACTAAAGGCGGGGGGCCACGATGAGCAGTTCTTC
CDR3aa: CASSYPLKAGGHDEQFF
d_gene: TRBD2
v_gene: TRBV25-1
j_gene: TRBJ2-1
abundance: -

CDR3nt: TGTGCCAGCAGTTTAACTTGGACACTCCACAACTATGGCTACACCTTC
CDR3aa: CASSLTWTLHNYGYTF
d_gene: -
v_gene: TRBV28
j_gene: TRBJ1-2
abundance: -

CDR3nt: TGTGCCTGGTCCCAACTAGAATTCCAAGAGACCCAGTACTTC
CDR3aa: CAWSQLEFQETQYF
d_gene: -
v_gene: TRBV30
j_gene: TRBJ2-5
abundance: -

CDR3nt: TGTGCCAGCAGAGCCCGCCGTAGCACAGATACGCAGTATTTT
CDR3aa: CASRARRSTDTQYF
d_gene: -
v_gene: TRBV27
j_gene: TRBJ2-3
abundance: -

CDR3nt: TGTGCCAGCAGCTTCCGGGGGCCTTACTACGAGCAGTACTTC
CDR3aa: CASSFRGPYYEQYF
d_gene: -
v_gene: TRBV13
j_gene: TRBJ2-7
abundance: -

CDR3nt: TGTGCCAGCAGTCGGCTCGGGGCGGGAACAGACAATGAGCAGTTCTTC
CDR3aa: CASSRLGAGTDNEQFF
d_gene: -
v_gene: TRBV27
j_gene: TRBJ2-1
abundance: -

CDR3nt: TGTGCCAGCAGTTATTTAGACAGATCCTACGAGCAGTACTTC
CDR3aa: CASSYLDRSYEQYF
d_gene: -
v_gene: TRBV5-6
j_gene: TRBJ2-7
abundance: -

CDR3nt: TGTGCCAGCAGTTCGACAGTCTATAATTCACCCCTCCACTTT
CDR3aa: CASSSTVYNSPLHF
d_gene: -
v_gene: TRBV6-2/TRBV6-3
j_gene: TRBJ1-6
abundance: -

CDR3nt: TGTGCTAGTGACAGGGGGCTCACCGGGGAGCTGTTTTTT
CDR3aa: CASDRGLTGELFF
d_gene: TRBD1
v_gene: TRBV12-5
j_gene: TRBJ2-2
abundance: once

CDR3nt: TGCGCCAGCAGCCAAGGGGTAAGACCTAACTATGGCTACACCTTC
CDR3aa: CASSQGVRPNYGYTF
d_gene: -
v_gene: TRBV4-1
j_gene: TRBJ1-2
abundance: -

CDR3nt: TGTGCCAGTAGTATCCAGGGGGCATCGGGATCACCCCTCCACTTT
CDR3aa: CASSIQGASGSPLHF
d_gene: TRBD1
v_gene: TRBV19
j_gene: TRBJ1-6
abundance: -

CDR3nt: TGTGCCAGCAGCTTGGGAGGTTATAGCAATCAGCCCCAGCATTTT
CDR3aa: CASSLGGYSNQPQHF
d_gene: -
v_gene: TRBV5-6
j_gene: TRBJ1-5
abundance: -

CDR3nt: TGTGCCAGTAGTTTAGAGACACTCTCGACGCCCTACGAGCAGTACTTC
CDR3aa: CASSLETLSTPYEQYF
d_gene: -
v_gene: TRBV19
j_gene: TRBJ2-7
abundance: -

CDR3nt: TGTGCCAGCAGCGATAGCCGCGGGACAGCAAACTATGGCTACACCTTC
CDR3aa: CASSDSRGTANYGYTF
d_gene: TRBD1
v_gene: TRBV2
j_gene: TRBJ1-2
abundance: -

CDR3nt: TGTGCCAGCTCACGGAGACTAGCGGGGGAGTCCAATGAGCAGTTCTTC
CDR3aa: CASSRRLAGESNEQFF
d_gene: TRBD2
v_gene: TRBV18
j_gene: TRBJ2-1
abundance: -

CDR3nt: TGTGCCAGCAACCCGGGAGGCTCCTATGGCTACACCTTC
CDR3aa: CASNPGGSYGYTF
d_gene: -
v_gene: TRBV28
j_gene: TRBJ1-2
abundance: -

CDR3nt: TGTGCCAGCAGCTCCTCTGGGGCCAACGTCCTGACTTTC
CDR3aa: CASSSSGANVLTF
d_gene: -
v_gene: TRBV7-2
j_gene: TRBJ2-6
abundance: -

CDR3nt: TGTGCCAGCAGTGACCATGCCGGCTCTGGGGCCAACGTCCTGACTTTC
CDR3aa: CASSDHAGSGANVLTF
d_gene: -
v_gene: TRBV6-4
j_gene: TRBJ2-6
abundance: -

CDR3nt: TGTGCCAGTTCCTGGGGGATGAATAGTTCACCCCTCCACTTT
CDR3aa: CASSWGMNSSPLHF
d_gene: -
v_gene: TRBV19
j_gene: TRBJ1-6
abundance: -

CDR3nt: TGCGCCAGCACCCCAGGGAATGAAGCTTTCTTT
CDR3aa: CASTPGNEAFF
d_gene: -
v_gene: TRBV23-1
j_gene: TRBJ1-1
abundance: -

CDR3nt: TGTGCCAGCAGCTTACCAGGACAGCCGTACGAGCAGTACTTC
CDR3aa: CASSLPGQPYEQYF
d_gene: -
v_gene: TRBV7-9
j_gene: TRBJ2-7
abundance: -

CDR3nt: TGTGCCAGCTCGGAGGACAGCTCGGGAAGGGGAGCTGAAGCTTTCTTT
CDR3aa: CASSEDSSGRGAEAFF
d_gene: -
v_gene: TRBV9
j_gene: TRBJ1-1
abundance: -

CDR3nt: TGTGCCAGCAGCTTATTTGTACAGATGGGCTACGAGCAGTACTTC
CDR3aa: CASSLFVQMGYEQYF
d_gene: -
v_gene: TRBV7-8
j_gene: TRBJ2-7
abundance: -

CDR3nt: TGCGCCAGCAGCCTTGGGGTGGGAGGGCCAGTCTATGGCTACACCTTC
CDR3aa: CASSLGVGGPVYGYTF
d_gene: -
v_gene: TRBV5-1
j_gene: TRBJ1-2
abundance: -

CDR3nt: TGCGCCAGCAGCCTGGACGGCTATGGCTACACCTTC
CDR3aa: CASSLDGYGYTF
d_gene: -
v_gene: TRBV5-1
j_gene: TRBJ1-2
abundance: -

CDR3nt: TGTGCCAGCAGCCCGACCCCGGGACAGGGATTCACGGGGAGGTATGGCTACACCTTC
CDR3aa: CASSPTPGQGFTGRYGYTF
d_gene: TRBD1
v_gene: TRBV7-9
j_gene: TRBJ1-2
abundance: -

CDR3nt: TGTGCCAGCAGCTTCGCTTCGACGGGGGCCCTCTCTGGGGCCAACGTCCTGACTTTC
CDR3aa: CASSFASTGALSGANVLTF
d_gene: -
v_gene: TRBV3-1/TRBV3-2
j_gene: TRBJ2-6
abundance: -

CDR3nt: TGTGCCAGCAGCACACGGGATGCGAACACTGAAGCTTTCTTT
CDR3aa: CASSTRDANTEAFF
d_gene: -
v_gene: TRBV9
j_gene: TRBJ1-1
abundance: -

CDR3nt: TGTGCCAGCACGAGACAGGGGGGGACGGGGCAGTACTTC
CDR3aa: CASTRQGGTGQYF
d_gene: TRBD1
v_gene: TRBV2
j_gene: TRBJ2-7
abundance: -

CDR3nt: TGTGCCAGCAGGTCCTCTACGGGGGAGACGGTCGAGCAGTACTTC
CDR3aa: CASRSSTGETVEQYF
d_gene: -
v_gene: TRBV6-5
j_gene: TRBJ2-7
abundance: once

CDR3nt: TGCGCCAGCAGCTCTGCTAATGGGGGAACGAATGAAAAACTGTTTTTT
CDR3aa: CASSSANGGTNEKLFF
d_gene: -
v_gene: TRBV5-1
j_gene: TRBJ1-4
abundance: -

CDR3nt: TGTGCCAGCAGTTTAGAGTACCCCCGAGGGACTGAAGCTTTCTTT
CDR3aa: CASSLEYPRGTEAFF
d_gene: -
v_gene: TRBV27
j_gene: TRBJ1-1
abundance: -

CDR3nt: TGCGCCAGCAGCTTGGCGGCGACAGGGGAGGAGACCGGGGAGCTGTTTTTT
CDR3aa: CASSLAATGEETGELFF
d_gene: TRBD1
v_gene: TRBV5-1
j_gene: TRBJ2-2
abundance: -

CDR3nt: TGTGCCTGGAAAAGGGGGTGGACGACTAATGAAAAACTGTTTTTT
CDR3aa: CAWKRGWTTNEKLFF
d_gene: -
v_gene: TRBV30
j_gene: TRBJ1-4
abundance: -

CDR3nt: TGTGCCAGCAGCGTAGGGGGCAGTAATTCACCCCTCCACTTT
CDR3aa: CASSVGGSNSPLHF
d_gene: -
v_gene: TRBV9
j_gene: TRBJ1-6
abundance: -

CDR3nt: TGCGCCAGCAGCTTGGGTACCCTTACCCGGGAGACCCAGTACTTC
CDR3aa: CASSLGTLTRETQYF
d_gene: -
v_gene: TRBV5-1
j_gene: TRBJ2-5
abundance: -

CDR3nt: TGTGCCAGCAGTTACTCGCCGGGCTATGGCTACACCTTC
CDR3aa: CASSYSPGYGYTF
d_gene: -
v_gene: TRBV6-2/TRBV6-3
j_gene: TRBJ1-2
abundance: few

CDR3nt: TGCGCCAGCAGCCAAGGGGTCCGAGGTGAGTCTGAAGCTTTCTTT
CDR3aa: CASSQGVRGESEAFF
d_gene: -
v_gene: TRBV4-1
j_gene: TRBJ1-1
abundance: -

CDR3nt: TGCGCCAGCAGCCAAGTATTGGGGGCTTGGGCTGAAGCTTTCTTT
CDR3aa: CASSQVLGAWAEAFF
d_gene: -
v_gene: TRBV4-3
j_gene: TRBJ1-1
abundance: once

CDR3nt: TGCAGCGTTCTAGCGGGAGGCACAGATACGCAGTATTTT
CDR3aa: CSVLAGGTDTQYF
d_gene: TRBD2
v_gene: TRBV29-1
j_gene: TRBJ2-3
abundance: -

CDR3nt: TGTGCCAGCAGTCAAGACCTTAGGCCCCTCCACTTT
CDR3aa: CASSQDLRPLHF
d_gene: -
v_gene: TRBV12-3/TRBV12-4
j_gene: TRBJ1-6
abundance: -

CDR3nt: TGTGCTACCACCCAGGGGGTGGGACAGCCCCAGCATTTT
CDR3aa: CATTQGVGQPQHF
d_gene: TRBD1
v_gene: TRBV28
j_gene: TRBJ1-5
abundance: -

CDR3nt: TGCAGCGGGGAAGGCGGGTGGACAAAGGGAATGAACACTGAAGCTTTCTTT
CDR3aa: CSGEGGWTKGMNTEAFF
d_gene: -
v_gene: TRBV29-1
j_gene: TRBJ1-1
abundance: -

CDR3nt: TGTGCCAGCAGCCAAGGTTTTGGGACAGGGGATTCTTATCAGCCCCAGCATTTT
CDR3aa: CASSQGFGTGDSYQPQHF
d_gene: TRBD1
v_gene: TRBV3-1/TRBV3-2
j_gene: TRBJ1-5
abundance: -

CDR3nt: TGTGCCAGCAGCCGGGGACAGGGAGAGACCCAGTACTTC
CDR3aa: CASSRGQGETQYF
d_gene: TRBD1
v_gene: TRBV7-3
j_gene: TRBJ2-5
abundance: -

CDR3nt: TGTGCCAGCCGGGGGGGTCAGGGAAGTCAGCCCCAGCATTTT
CDR3aa: CASRGGQGSQPQHF
d_gene: -
v_gene: TRBV6-5
j_gene: TRBJ1-5
abundance: -

CDR3nt: TGTGCCAGTAGTCCACGGACTAGCGGGGATTACGAGCAGTACTTC
CDR3aa: CASSPRTSGDYEQYF
d_gene: TRBD2
v_gene: TRBV19
j_gene: TRBJ2-7
abundance: -

CDR3nt: TGCGCCAACCTTAGACAGGGGGCAGAGGGCAATCAGCCCCAGCATTTT
CDR3aa: CANLRQGAEGNQPQHF
d_gene: TRBD1
v_gene: TRBV10-1
j_gene: TRBJ1-5
abundance: -